This T cell receptor (beta chain) comes out of a study of blood T cell repertoires in COVID-19. J was trimmed by 1 base and V by 1 base; bases with no gene match: 3. This CDR3 has 15 residues. CDR1 is SGHRS, CDR2 YFSETQ, per germline. In the study's own analysis: Reference gene primer amplification gave estimated nucleated cell counts. Generated by immunoSEQ multiplex PCR, the TCRdb table keeps only in-frame clones and is missing some. V, J and clone size are taken as reported in that table, and D and trimming were inferred from the DNA itself. The sample lists 100,000 to 140,000 clones, roughly 80% occurring once.

The source material was peripheral blood. The V call is TRBV5-1, the J call TRBJ2-3; 7 bases fit TRBD1. This clonotype was obtained from a human donor in a cohort sampled during active COVID-19. The CDR3 reads CASSLTGAGTDTQYF. In DNA, the CDR3 is TGCGCCAGCAGCTTGACAGGGGCAGGCACAGATACGCAGTATTTT. The full variable domain, rest sourced from reference TRBV5-1 and TRBJ2-3, is KAGVTQTPRYLIKTRGQQVTLSCSPISGHRSVSWYQQTPGQGLQFLFEYFSETQRNKGNFPGRFSGRQFSNSRSEMNVSTLELGDSALYLCASSLTGAGTDTQYFGPGTRLTVL.